Below, 8 T cell receptor beta chains from the same sample are listed, as sequenced in a study of blood T cell repertoires in COVID-19. Libraries were prepared by immunoSEQ multiplex PCR; TCRdb keeps only in-frame clonotypes and omits some of them. The sample holds over 200,000 clones, more than 75% seen once. Sequencing used peripheral blood. These receptor sequences come from a man aged 45-60 years with COVID-19, enrolled during active disease.

This chain joins TRBV2 and TRBJ2-7; TRBD1 agrees at 9 bases. The CDR3 length is 15 residues. Germline V gene lookup returns CDR1 SNHLY and CDR2 FYNNEI. With V trimmed by 3 bases and J by 7 bases, 10 bases remained unmatched. CDR3 sequence (DNA): TGTGCCAGCAGTGATCCACAGGGGGCCTCGTGGGAGCAGTACTTC. Protein product: CASSDPQGASWEQYF. Full variable domain (outside the CDR3, taken from reference TRBV2 and TRBJ2-7): EPEVTQTPSHQVTQMGQEVILRCVPISNHLYFYWYRQILGQKVEFLVSFYNNEISEKSEIFDDQFSVERPDGSNFTLKIRSTKLEDSAMYFCASSDPQGASWEQYFGPGTRLTVT.

The CDR3 sequence is CASSLARGAYEQYF. The CDR3 DNA reads as TGTGCCAGCAGCTTAGCCAGAGGAGCCTACGAGCAGTACTTC. The rearrangement joins TRBV7-2 to TRBJ2-7; D unresolved. The V end was cut by 0 bases, the J end by 2 bases, with 8 bases between. This CDR3 contains 14 residues. From germline, CDR1 is SGHTA and CDR2 FQGNSA.

This rearrangement joins TRBV5-5 to TRBJ2-1; 8 nucleotides match TRBD2. The CDR3 covers 15 residues. V lost 0 bases, J lost 4 bases, and 3 bases stayed unmatched. Germline V gene data show CDR1 as SGHKS and CDR2 as YYEKEE (reference sequence). CDR3 sequence (DNA): TGTGCCAGCAGCTTGGATTCTAGCGGGTACAATGAGCAGTTCTTC. Translating gives CASSLDSSGYNEQFF.

The chain employs TRBV30 and TRBJ2-2; D gene uncertain. The V end lost 3 bases, the J end lost 6 bases, and 5 bases lay between the germline ends. Per germline, CDR1 GTSNPN and CDR2 SVGIG (reference sequence). This CDR3 is built from 11 residues. The CDR3 sequence is CAWRQAGELFF. CDR3 DNA: TGTGCCTGGAGGCAGGCCGGGGAGCTGTTTTTT.

The chain employs TRBV4-1 and TRBJ2-7, with 11 bases matching TRBD2. CDR1 is MGHRA, CDR2 YSYEKL, per germline. The CDR3 covers 16 residues. V trimming: 5 bases; J trimming: 7 bases; junction bases outside the gene matches: 13. The CDR3 spells CASSSRLAGGDVEQYF. The CDR3 region has the DNA TGCGCCAGCAGCTCCAGGCTAGCGGGGGGTGATGTGGAGCAGTACTTC.

This sequence joins TRBV13 and TRBJ2-7, with D perhaps matching TRBD1 (6 bases). CDR1 and CDR2 from the germline V gene are PRHDT and FYEKMQ (reference sequence). The CDR3 is made up of 13 amino acids. Trimming took 4 bases from V and 2 from J, leaving 9 bases between them. Here the CDR3 reads CASSSTGPYEQYF. For the CDR3, the DNA is TGTGCCAGCAGCTCGACAGGACCCTACGAGCAGTACTTC.

The chain links TRBV3-1 (or the pseudogene TRBV3-2) to TRBJ2-7; possibly TRBD2 for D (5 bases). Germline V gives CDR1 LGHDT, CDR2 YNNKEL (reference sequence). The CDR3 has 15 residues. V lost 1 base to trimming and J lost 2 bases, with 12 bases between them. CDR3 amino acids: CASSQGKGATYEQYF. DNA for the CDR3: TGTGCCAGCAGCCAAGGGAAGGGAGCGACCTACGAGCAGTACTTC.

The chain joins TRBV18 to TRBJ1-3; 7 positions agree with TRBD1. With 3 bases clipped from V and 1 base from J, the junction kept 9 bases outside the gene matches. The CDR3 spans 17 residues. Germline-derived CDR1 and CDR2 are KGHSH and LQKENI. This CDR3 reads CASSPLGTASSGNTIYF. The DNA of the CDR3 is TGTGCCAGCTCACCGTTGGGGACAGCGAGTTCTGGAAACACCATATATTTT.